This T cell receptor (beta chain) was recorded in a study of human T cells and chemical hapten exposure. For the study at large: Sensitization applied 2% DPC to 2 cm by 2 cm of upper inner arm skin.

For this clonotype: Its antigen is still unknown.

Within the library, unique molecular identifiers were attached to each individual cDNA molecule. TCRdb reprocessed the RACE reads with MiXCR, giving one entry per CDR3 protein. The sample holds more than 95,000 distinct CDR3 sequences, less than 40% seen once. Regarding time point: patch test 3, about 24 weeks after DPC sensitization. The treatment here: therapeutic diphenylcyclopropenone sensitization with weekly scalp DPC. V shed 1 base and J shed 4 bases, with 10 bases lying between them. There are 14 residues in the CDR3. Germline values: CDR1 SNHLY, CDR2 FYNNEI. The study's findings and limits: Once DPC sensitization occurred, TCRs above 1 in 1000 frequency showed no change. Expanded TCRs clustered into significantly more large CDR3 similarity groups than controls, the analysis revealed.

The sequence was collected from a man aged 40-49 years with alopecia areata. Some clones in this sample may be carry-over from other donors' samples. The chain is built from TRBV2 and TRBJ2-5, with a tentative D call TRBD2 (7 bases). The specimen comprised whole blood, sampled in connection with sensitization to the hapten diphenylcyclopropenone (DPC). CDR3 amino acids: CASSEVGGGETQYF. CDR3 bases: TGTGCCAGCAGTGAAGTGGGAGGGGGAGAGACCCAGTACTTC.